This T cell receptor (beta chain) is from a study of T cell repertoires in cytomegalovirus infection. For the study at large: CMV epitopes, recently identified HLA-C-restricted and well-studied HLA-B-restricted, were used. Shared public TCR beta signatures pointed to both CMV infection and a matching HLA type.

General study points: Identification of carriers of CMV plus the relevant HLA was achieved through cumulative public TCR beta family frequency.

Worth noting for this clonotype: Its antigen is unidentified.

MiXCR, run by TCRdb on the reads, gives a single entry per CDR3 protein. Among hundreds of thousands of distinct CDR3 sequences listed, roughly 30% were seen once. CDR3 length: 11 amino acids. V was trimmed by 10 bases and J by 1 base, leaving 7 bases between them. Germline assignment: CDR1 MNHEY and CDR2 SMNVEV (reference sequence). The TCR sequence derives from a human donor in good health (CMV status not recorded). Some clones in this sample may be carry-over from other donors' samples. The starting material was cultured CD8+ T cells from PBMCs, obtained from culture after CMV antigen stimulation. The chain links TRBV27 to TRBJ1-2; the D is unclear. CDR3 protein: CATKFNYGYTF. The CDR3 region has the DNA TGTGCCACCAAATTTAACTATGGCTACACCTTC.